Below are 26 T cell receptor beta chains sequenced from a single sample in a study of blood T cell repertoires in COVID-19. Only in-frame clones appear in the TCRdb table, and some are missing; sequencing was by immunoSEQ multiplex PCR. The sample lists over 200,000 clones, 80% to 90% seen once, with less than 3% in the top ten. Sequences were obtained from peripheral blood. These receptors were taken from a woman between 50 and 59 years old with acute or convalescent COVID-19.

V gene TRBV9 combines with J gene TRBJ2-7; 10 bases map to TRBD1. The V segment lost 2 bases and the J segment 4 bases; nucleotides outside the gene matches: 6. Germline CDR1 and CDR2: SGDLS and YYNGEE. The CDR3 totals 15 residues. The CDR3: CASSVSDRGFYEQYF. The CDR3 DNA reads TGTGCCAGCAGCGTCTCGGACAGGGGGTTTTACGAGCAGTACTTC.

The chain carries TRBV6-7 and TRBJ2-5; the match to TRBD2 covers 10 bases. TRBV6-7 is marked as an open reading frame, function uncertain. The CDR3 runs 14 residues. J was trimmed by 1 base and V by 5 bases; bases with no gene match: 1. As DNA, the CDR3 is TGTGCCAGCAGTAGGACTAGCGGCCAAGAGACCCAGTACTTC. Residues: CASSRTSGQETQYF.

This clone was seen only once. Other DNA sequences within the sample encode an identical CDR3. This chain uses TRBV18 with TRBJ1-5; 8 nucleotides align to TRBD1. This CDR3 has 14 residues. J lost 7 bases, V lost 2 bases, and 4 bases had no gene match. The germline V gene has CDR1 KGHSH and CDR2 LQKENI. Here the CDR3 reads CASSPGQGGQPQHF. CDR3 DNA: TGTGCCAGCTCACCAGGACAGGGTGGCCAGCCCCAGCATTTT.

CDR3 loop: CASSEVQGLGETQYF. CDR3 bases: TGTGCCAGCAGTGAAGTTCAGGGTCTTGGAGAGACCCAGTACTTC. V and J are TRBV6-1 and TRBJ2-5, with D perhaps matching TRBD1 (5 bases). Looked up from germline, CDR1 is MNHNS and CDR2 is SASEGT. The CDR3 has 15 residues. V was cut by 1 base and J by 4 bases, with 13 bases left in between.

The V call is TRBV11-2, the J call TRBJ1-4, with TRBD1 matching over 8 bases. V shed 3 bases, J shed 4 bases, and the junction held 4 bases outside the gene matches. The length of the CDR3 is 15 residues. Germline V gene data show CDR1 as SGHAT and CDR2 as FQNNGV. In nucleotides, the CDR3 is TGTGCCAGCAGCTTCGTGGGACAGGATAATGAAAAACTGTTTTTT. Its translation is CASSFVGQDNEKLFF.

The table lists this clone with a few counts. The chain carries TRBV7-2 and TRBJ1-1; tentatively, D is TRBD1 (5 bases). Germline V gene sequence: CDR1 SGHTA, CDR2 FQGNSA. The CDR3 runs 13 residues. Trimming stripped 0 bases from V and 7 bases from J, with 9 bases between. CDR3: CASSLAEDSEAFF. As DNA, the CDR3 is TGTGCCAGCAGCTTAGCGGAAGACAGTGAAGCTTTCTTT.

The chain links TRBV7-9 to TRBJ1-5; possible D gene TRBD1, 5 bases. The CDR3 length is 15 residues. With 5 bases removed from V and 5 bases from J, the gap between germline ends came to 16 bases. Germline values: CDR1 SEHNR, CDR2 FQNEAQ (reference sequence). The DNA of the CDR3 is TGTGCCAGCAGCCAACGGGGGTCGGGTGATCAGCCCCAGCATTTT. Translating it yields CASSQRGSGDQPQHF.

V usage is TRBV7-2 and J usage is TRBJ2-7; maybe TRBD1 (6 bases). V lost 2 bases to trimming and J lost 4 bases, with 12 bases between them. There are 14 residues in the CDR3. In germline, CDR1 is SGHTA, CDR2 FQGNSA. CDR3 in DNA: TGTGCCAGCAGCTTACAACAGGGACGGTACGAGCAGTACTTC. It is translated as CASSLQQGRYEQYF.

The chain uses TRBV6-5 and TRBJ2-5; TRBD1 aligns across 7 bases. Germline V CDR1 and CDR2: MNHEY, SVGAGI. Trimming took 6 bases from V and 5 from J; bases not matched to a gene: 6. The CDR3 is 13 residues long. The CDR3 DNA reads TGTGCCAGCAGCTCAGGGGGACGGGAGACCCAGTACTTC. Residues: CASSSGGRETQYF.

The V and J genes are TRBV9 and TRBJ2-7; D might be TRBD2 (5 bases). V lost 0 bases and J 2 bases, leaving 9 bases between the germline ends. The CDR3 loop spans 14 amino acids. Germline loops: CDR1 SGDLS, CDR2 YYNGEE. The CDR3 spells CASSVGGPPYEQYF. The CDR3 DNA reads as TGTGCCAGCAGCGTAGGCGGGCCGCCCTACGAGCAGTACTTC.

The gene calls are TRBV9 and TRBJ2-1; weak D call: TRBD2 (6 bases). Per the germline V gene, CDR1 is SGDLS and CDR2 is YYNGEE. V gave up 6 bases and J gave up 2 bases, with 18 bases separating them. This CDR3 comprises 16 residues. CDR3 sequence (DNA): TGTGCCAGCACCAGTTCTGGGGGGATAACCTACAATGAGCAGTTCTTC. It translates to CASTSSGGITYNEQFF.

The V and J genes are TRBV2 and TRBJ1-5; no definite D call. The CDR3 is 15 amino acids. Deletions cut 6 bases from V and 0 bases from J, with 12 bases between. Germline values: CDR1 SNHLY, CDR2 FYNNEI. This CDR3 reads CASSLDTASNQPQHF. In DNA, the CDR3 is TGTGCCAGCAGCCTCGACACAGCTAGCAATCAGCCCCAGCATTTT.

The chain has TRBV12-3 or TRBV12-4 and TRBJ1-1; D is unresolved. The V and J ends lost 2 bases and 10 bases respectively, with 11 bases between them. The length of the CDR3 is 12 residues. The CDR3 DNA follows: TGTGCCAGCAGTTTAAGCGGGTTAGGAGCTTTCTTT. Translating it yields CASSLSGLGAFF.

The chain is built from TRBV7-8 and TRBJ1-5; TRBD1 matches at 7 bases. The CDR3 is 17 residues long. Germline-derived CDR1 and CDR2 are SGHVS and FQNEAQ. V was pared by 3 bases and J by 2 bases, with 10 bases of the junction left unmatched. CDR3 in amino acids: CASSFDRVLGGNQPQHF. The CDR3 nucleotides are TGTGCCAGCAGCTTCGACAGGGTCTTAGGTGGCAATCAGCCCCAGCATTTT. Full variable domain (remainder filled in from reference TRBV7-8 and TRBJ1-5): GAGVSQSPRYKVAKRGQDVALRCDPISGHVSLFWYQQALGQGPEFLTYFQNEAQLDKSGLPSDRFFAERPEGSVSTLKIQRTQQEDSAVYLCASSFDRVLGGNQPQHFGDGTRLSIL.

The gene calls are TRBV7-2 and TRBJ2-6; TRBD1 matches 8 bases. CDR1 is SGHTA and CDR2 is FQGNSA in the germline V gene. V was pared by 8 bases and J by 2 bases, with 2 bases of the junction left unmatched. CDR3 length equals 14 residues. CDR3 region: CASSQGAGANVLTF. The CDR3 nucleotides are TGTGCCAGCTCACAGGGGGCTGGGGCCAACGTCCTGACTTTC.

This clone has only one observation. V is TRBV27 and J is TRBJ1-2, with 7 bases fitting TRBD1. Trimming removed 0 bases from V and 5 bases from J; junction bases left unmatched: 0. The CDR3 loop spans 13 amino acids. Germline loops: CDR1 MNHEY, CDR2 SMNVEV (reference sequence). The CDR3 reads CASSLSTGYGYTF. The CDR3, as DNA: TGTGCCAGCAGTTTATCGACAGGGTATGGCTACACCTTC.

The V gene is TRBV5-8, the J gene TRBJ1-6; D gene ambiguous. CDR1 and CDR2 (germline): SGHTS, YDEGEE. The CDR3 runs to 16 residues. V gave up 2 bases and J gave up 5 bases, with 14 bases separating them. CDR3 loop: CASSFPDIADNSPLHF. CDR3 bases: TGTGCCAGCAGCTTTCCTGACATCGCCGATAATTCACCCCTCCACTTT.

V is TRBV28 and J is TRBJ2-7, with 7 bases lining up with TRBD2. Trimming cost V 6 bases and J 0 bases; bases outside gene matches: 17. This CDR3 spans 18 amino acids. Germline V gene data show CDR1 as MDHEN and CDR2 as SYDVKM. The CDR3: CASRRSPGPGGGSYEQYF. CDR3 nucleotides: TGTGCCAGCAGGCGCAGCCCCGGACCGGGAGGAGGCTCCTACGAGCAGTACTTC.

The rearrangement uses TRBV29-1 and TRBJ2-1; perhaps TRBD2 as D (5 bases). The CDR3 is 13 residues long. V lost 1 base and J lost 8, with 12 bases in between. The V gene's germline CDR1 is SQVTM and CDR2 ANQGSEA. The CDR3 region is CSVEGRLTDEQFF. The DNA for the CDR3 is TGCAGCGTTGAAGGCCGACTAACGGATGAGCAGTTCTTC.

J is TRBJ2-7 and V is TRBV7-9; the D gene is possibly TRBD1 (6 bases). Trimming cost V 3 bases and J 3 bases, with 18 bases left between them. Per the germline V gene, CDR1 is SEHNR and CDR2 is FQNEAQ (reference sequence). The CDR3 spans 16 residues. CDR3 loop: CASSLWTEKLNYEQYF. The CDR3 DNA sequence: TGTGCCAGCAGCTTGTGGACAGAAAAATTGAACTACGAGCAGTACTTC.

The chain links TRBV18 to TRBJ2-1; a weak D match, TRBD1 (6 bases). V was pared by 2 bases and J by 8 bases, with 19 bases between. The CDR3 has 16 residues. Germline V gives CDR1 KGHSH, CDR2 LQKENI. The CDR3 here is CASSPFGTPGADEQFF. The CDR3 nucleotides read TGTGCCAGCTCACCATTTGGGACCCCAGGGGCCGATGAGCAGTTCTTC.

The CDR3 protein is CSVVLAGAENEQFF. Here the CDR3 DNA reads TGCAGCGTTGTCCTAGCGGGAGCGGAAAATGAGCAGTTCTTC. The chain couples TRBV29-1 to TRBJ2-1; 10 bases are a match to TRBD2. CDR3 length: 14 amino acids. The V gene's germline CDR1 is SQVTM and CDR2 ANQGSEA. After removal of 4 bases from V and 7 bases from J, the junction contained 7 bases not matched to a gene.

CDR3 residues: CASSPRDRESYEQYF. Here the CDR3 DNA reads TGTGCCAGCAGCCCCCGGGACAGGGAGAGCTACGAGCAGTACTTC. The chain is built from TRBV7-3 and TRBJ2-7; 9 bases map to TRBD1. The germline gives CDR1 SGHTA, CDR2 FQGTGA. This CDR3 has 15 amino acids. V was pared by 5 bases and J by 3 bases, with 8 bases of the junction left unmatched.

V and J are TRBV6-2 or TRBV6-3 and TRBJ1-5, with TRBD1 as a possible D gene (6 bases). Trimming left V 2 bases short and J 2 bases short, with 13 bases between. The CDR3 length is 16 residues. Germline V gene sequence: CDR1 MNHEY, CDR2 SVGEGT. The CDR3 sequence: CASSYGDTVGNQPQHF. As DNA, the CDR3 is TGTGCCAGCAGTTACGGGGACACAGTTGGCAATCAGCCCCAGCATTTT.

The rearrangement joins TRBV19 to TRBJ2-5; 7 bases fit TRBD1. Germline V gives CDR1 LNHDA, CDR2 SQIVND (reference sequence). This CDR3 contains 13 residues. V shed 6 bases and J 5 bases; nucleotides not matched to a gene: 6. The CDR3, as DNA: TGTGCCAGTAGCTTACAGGGGCTGGAGACCCAGTACTTC. This gives the protein CASSLQGLETQYF.

V usage is TRBV5-1 and J usage is TRBJ2-1; D might be TRBD1 (5 bases). Germline CDR1 is SGHRS and CDR2 is YFSETQ. The CDR3 loop spans 17 amino acids. V lost 0 bases to trimming and J lost 0 bases, with 13 bases between them. CDR3: CASSLGSGPSSYNEQFF. CDR3 nucleotide sequence: TGCGCCAGCAGCTTGGGCTCAGGGCCCAGCTCCTACAATGAGCAGTTCTTC.